A selection of T cell receptor beta chains follows, all from one sample in a study of CDR3 diversity in severe acne. TCRdb used MiXCR to reprocess the PCR reads, holding one entry per CDR3 protein. This sample has 100,000 or so distinct CDR3 sequences, with roughly half found just once. The sequenced sample was blood. These receptor sequences come from a male donor with acne. The CDR3 runs from the conserved cysteine through the conserved F or W. D genes are given only for firm matches. The size field is filled for only some rows; it gives once, few, many or a size class.

D gene	J gene	clone size	V gene	CDR3 protein	CDR3 DNA
.	TRBJ2-7	.	TRBV10-1	CASIGPVEQYF	TGCGCCAGCATCGGTCCTGTCGAGCAGTACTTC
.	TRBJ2-1	many	TRBV4-1	CASSQESWVALEQFF	TGCGCCAGCAGCCAAGAAAGCTGGGTAGCTCTTGAGCAGTTCTTC
.	TRBJ2-1	.	TRBV2	CASTSYNEQFF	TGTGCCAGCACCAGTTACAATGAGCAGTTCTTC
.	TRBJ2-1	medium-sized	TRBV12-3/TRBV12-4	CASNAGNSYNEQFF	TGTGCCAGCAATGCGGGCAACTCCTACAATGAGCAGTTCTTC
TRBD1	TRBJ1-4	.	TRBV7-9	CASSLTPGQGGEKLFF	TGTGCCAGCAGCTTGACTCCAGGACAGGGTGGTGAAAAACTGTTTTTT
.	TRBJ2-5	.	TRBV11-2	CASSLDIRLGAPTQYF	TGTGCCAGCAGCTTAGACATCCGCCTAGGAGCTCCTACCCAGTACTTC
.	TRBJ1-6	few	TRBV6-5	CASARRARDNSPLHF	TGTGCCTCTGCCCGACGCGCTAGGGATAATTCACCCCTCCACTTT
.	TRBJ1-5	.	TRBV25-1	CASSESGRLLEPQHF	TGTGCCAGCAGTGAGTCAGGGCGTTTACTTGAGCCCCAGCATTTT
.	TRBJ2-3	.	TRBV7-9	CASSFNLLGTDTQYF	TGTGCCAGCAGCTTCAACCTCCTCGGCACAGATACGCAGTATTTT
TRBD1	TRBJ1-2	.	TRBV5-1	CASSLVQGTNYGYTF	TGCGCCAGCAGCTTGGTACAGGGGACTAACTATGGCTACACCTTC
.	TRBJ1-1	.	TRBV12-3/TRBV12-4	CASSWGLTDTEAFF	TGTGCCAGCAGTTGGGGACTCACGGACACTGAAGCTTTCTTT
.	TRBJ2-5	.	TRBV7-3	CASSLDGPRIVASQETQYF	TGTGCCAGCAGCTTAGATGGCCCCCGAATCGTGGCTAGCCAAGAGACCCAGTACTTC
TRBD2	TRBJ2-7	many	TRBV6-1	CASSQGTSGIYEQYF	TGTGCCAGCAGCCAAGGGACTAGCGGGATCTACGAGCAGTACTTC
.	TRBJ1-5	.	TRBV25-1	CASSLSPNQPQHF	TGTGCCAGCAGTTTATCACCCAATCAGCCCCAGCATTTT
.	TRBJ2-5	many	TRBV10-2	CASSWTGTTNRKTQYF	TGCGCCAGCAGTTGGACCGGGACAACCAACAGGAAGACCCAGTACTTC
TRBD2	TRBJ2-1	many	TRBV29-1	CSGGGLAGNEQFF	TGCAGCGGGGGTGGACTAGCCGGCAATGAGCAGTTCTTC
TRBD2	TRBJ2-1	many	TRBV2	CASRWTSGRNEQFF	TGTGCCAGCAGATGGACTAGCGGGAGGAATGAGCAGTTCTTC
TRBD2	TRBJ2-5	many	TRBV28	CASNTLAGYQETQYF	TGTGCCAGCAATACACTAGCGGGGTACCAAGAGACCCAGTACTTC
.	TRBJ2-5	.	TRBV10-1	CANRGPQKETQYF	TGCGCCAACAGAGGTCCACAAAAAGAGACCCAGTACTTC
.	TRBJ1-2	.	TRBV10-3	CASSRISINYGYTF	TGTGCCAGCAGCCGCATCAGCATTAACTATGGCTACACCTTC
.	TRBJ2-5	.	TRBV3-1	CASSQETRETQYF	TGTGCCAGCAGCCAAGAAACAAGGGAGACCCAGTACTTC
.	TRBJ2-7	.	TRBV24-1	CAASPRGRYEQYF	TGTGCCGCCAGCCCACGAGGCCGCTACGAGCAGTACTTC
.	TRBJ1-6	.	TRBV25-1	CASSEYVRRDYNSPLHF	TGTGCCAGCAGTGAATATGTTCGACGGGATTATAATTCACCCCTCCACTTT
.	TRBJ2-7	many	TRBV6-6	CASSYEGGEQYF	TGTGCCAGCAGTTACGAGGGGGGCGAGCAGTACTTC
TRBD1	TRBJ1-5	many	TRBV19	CASSKRQGSQPQHF	TGTGCCAGTAGTAAGAGACAGGGGAGTCAGCCCCAGCATTTT
.	TRBJ1-6	.	TRBV27	CASSLGWSGSLHF	TGTGCCAGCAGTTTAGGGTGGTCCGGGTCCCTCCACTTT
TRBD2	TRBJ2-2	.	TRBV20-1	CSASRLAGGTNTGELFF	TGCAGTGCCAGCAGGCTAGCGGGAGGCACGAACACCGGGGAGCTGTTTTTT
TRBD2	TRBJ2-2	.	TRBV29-1	CSVETGETSGRGGELFF	TGCAGCGTTGAAACCGGGGAGACTAGCGGGAGGGGGGGGGAGCTGTTTTTT
.	TRBJ2-5	.	TRBV7-2	CASSLDRRSATQYF	TGTGCCAGCAGCTTAGACCGGCGATCTGCGACCCAGTACTTC
.	TRBJ1-2	.	TRBV5-4	CASSQDPDYGYTF	TGCGCCAGCAGCCAAGATCCGGACTATGGCTACACCTTC
.	TRBJ2-3	few	TRBV7-8	CASSLVEGFRGTSTDTQYF	TGTGCCAGCAGCTTAGTAGAGGGATTTAGGGGAACTAGCACAGATACGCAGTATTTT
TRBD2	TRBJ2-3	few	TRBV2	CASSESGSRSTDTQYF	TGTGCCAGCAGTGAGAGCGGGAGCAGAAGCACAGATACGCAGTATTTT
TRBD2	TRBJ2-7	.	TRBV20-1	CSARGVTSGRVQPYEQYF	TGCAGTGCTAGAGGTGTAACTAGCGGGAGAGTCCAACCCTACGAGCAGTACTTC
TRBD1	TRBJ2-3	.	TRBV7-3	CASSAAGQGTDTQYF	TGTGCCAGCAGCGCTGCCGGACAGGGGACAGATACGCAGTATTTT
.	TRBJ2-7	.	TRBV25-1	CASSEYESYEQYF	TGTGCCAGCAGTGAATATGAAAGCTACGAGCAGTACTTC
.	TRBJ2-5	many	TRBV7-9	CASSLETYKETQYF	TGTGCCAGCAGCTTAGAAACTTACAAAGAGACCCAGTACTTC
TRBD1	TRBJ1-6	few	TRBV6-2/TRBV6-3	CASRSPPGTGRNSPLHF	TGTGCCAGCAGGAGTCCGCCCGGGACAGGGCGAAATTCACCCCTCCACTTT
.	TRBJ1-6	.	TRBV18	CASSPDLPSGDSPLHF	TGTGCCAGCTCACCAGATCTTCCGTCAGGGGATTCACCCCTCCACTTT
TRBD2	TRBJ2-7	many	TRBV6-2/TRBV6-3	CASTTSGMSYEQYF	TGTGCCAGCACCACTAGCGGGATGTCCTACGAGCAGTACTTC
.	TRBJ1-1	.	TRBV12-3/TRBV12-4	CAGTIRDITEAFF	TGTGCCGGCACCATCCGGGACATCACTGAAGCTTTCTTT
.	TRBJ2-7	many	TRBV6-1	CASASKVELGEQYF	TGTGCCAGCGCATCGAAAGTAGAATTGGGGGAGCAGTACTTC
.	TRBJ1-2	many	TRBV6-6	CASSYKGEVYGYTF	TGTGCCAGCAGTTACAAGGGGGAAGTCTATGGCTACACCTTC
.	TRBJ1-5	.	TRBV6-4	CASSDSGGNQPQHF	TGTGCCAGCAGTGACTCGGGGGGCAATCAGCCCCAGCATTTT
TRBD1	TRBJ2-7	.	TRBV6-5	CASSPGTGGAGQYF	TGTGCCAGCAGCCCCGGGACAGGGGGCGCCGGGCAGTACTTC
.	TRBJ1-2	.	TRBV9	CASSVGGYGYTF	TGTGCCAGCAGCGTTGGGGGCTATGGCTACACCTTC
.	TRBJ2-1	many	TRBV7-9	CASSSDNYNEQFF	TGTGCCAGCAGCTCGGACAACTACAATGAGCAGTTCTTC
TRBD1	TRBJ2-7	.	TRBV25-1	CASETGTGVYEQYF	TGTGCCAGCGAGACCGGGACAGGGGTCTACGAGCAGTACTTC
.	TRBJ2-5	few	TRBV10-1	CASSAAPQETQYF	TGCGCCAGCAGTGCGGCACCACAAGAGACCCAGTACTTC
TRBD1	TRBJ2-3	once	TRBV10-3	CAISGSGGEADTQYF	TGTGCCATCAGTGGATCAGGGGGCGAAGCAGATACGCAGTATTTT
.	TRBJ2-7	many	TRBV2	CASVHRLREEQYF	TGTGCCAGCGTGCACAGGCTCCGGGAAGAGCAGTACTTC
.	TRBJ2-2	many	TRBV29-1	CSVGAAGRTGELFF	TGCAGCGTTGGAGCGGCAGGGCGCACCGGGGAGCTGTTTTTT
.	TRBJ2-6	few	TRBV6-5	CASSYGTGANVLTF	TGTGCCAGCAGTTATGGGACAGGGGCCAACGTCCTGACTTTC
TRBD1	TRBJ2-5	.	TRBV24-1	CATIQGARETQYF	TGTGCCACCATCCAGGGGGCCCGGGAGACCCAGTACTTC
.	TRBJ1-6	.	TRBV24-1	CATSDGGNSPLHF	TGTGCCACCAGTGACGGAGGAAATTCACCCCTCCACTTT